This T cell receptor (beta chain) was obtained from a study of cytomegalovirus exposure and HLA in healthy donors. Study observations and caveats: With later analysis, a missense DCLRE1C variant became linked to TCR beta V- and J-gene trimming. Per a prior analysis, the majority of TCR beta V segments were productive roughly 90% or roughly 30% of the time.

Primers included in the PCR were 60 Vbeta and 13 Jbeta primers. Using immunoSEQ multiplex PCR, the repertoire was profiled, and TCRdb retains in-frame clones only, with some absent. The sample has some 150,000 clones, 55% to 65% seen once. V dropped 5 bases and J dropped 4; count of bases not matched to a gene: 3. This CDR3 is 14 amino acids long. Germline CDR1 and CDR2: SGHTA and FQGNSA. On this clone itself: Its target is not known.

What was sequenced was PBMCs. The rearrangement joins TRBV7-2 to TRBJ2-3; TRBD2 aligns across 10 bases. This sequence originates from a man in his forties or fifties in good health and CMV-seronegative. This chain's CDR3 is CASSPGLAADTQYF. For the CDR3, the DNA is TGTGCCAGCAGCCCAGGACTAGCGGCAGATACGCAGTATTTT.